This T cell receptor (beta chain) was found in a study of vaccination and CD4 T cells after COVID-19. Study background: Overlapping spike peptides served as the stimulus for the cells. These peptides came from SARS-CoV-2 and from the common cold coronaviruses HCoV-NL63, HCoV-OC43 and HCoV-229E.

Treatment in this sample: approximately 9-day PBMC culture with coronavirus spike peptide pools or control peptides (ViraFEST assay). Collection of the unexposed donor's CD4+ T cells took place before the COVID-19 pandemic (2011-2018). The ViraFEST method relied on peptide pools to expand antigen-specific T cells, followed by TCR sequencing. Points from the study as a whole: Counts of SARS-CoV-2-reactive clonotypes had a median that went from roughly 22 to 38, a nonsignificant change.

The study sequenced cultured CD4+ T cell DNA using the Oncomine TCR Beta short-read assay. Cultured CD4+ T cells were the source of extracted genomic DNA. TCRdb fed the PCR reads into MiXCR, producing one record per CDR3 protein. The sample shows about 2,100 distinct CDR3 sequences, about 20% of them seen only once. On this clonotype: Its antigen is undetermined.

The CDR3 covers 14 residues. The germline gives CDR1 KGHDR, CDR2 SFDVKD. Trimming left V 7 bases short and J 5 bases short, with 16 bases between. This rearrangement joins TRBV24-1 to TRBJ2-5, with D perhaps matching TRBD1 (7 bases). Sequencing input: CD4+ T cells from blood, cultured in vitro. The clonotype was recovered from a human donor in good health. The CDR3 DNA reads TGTGCCACCAGCAAAGGGGGCGCGGGGGAGACCCAGTACTTC. Translation gives CATSKGGAGETQYF.